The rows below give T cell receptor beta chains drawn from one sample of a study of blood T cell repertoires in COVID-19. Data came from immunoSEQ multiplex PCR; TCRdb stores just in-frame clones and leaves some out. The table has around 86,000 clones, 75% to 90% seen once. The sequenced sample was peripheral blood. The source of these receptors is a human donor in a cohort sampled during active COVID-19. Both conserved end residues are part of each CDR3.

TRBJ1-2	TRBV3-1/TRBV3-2	CASSQGGGNTF
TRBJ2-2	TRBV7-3	CASSPSWGQGNTGELFF
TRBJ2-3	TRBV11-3	CASSPGTTPDTQYF
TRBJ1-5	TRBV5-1	CASSLDGSNQPQHF
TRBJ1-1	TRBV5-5	CASSLRAESTEAFF
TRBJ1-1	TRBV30	CAWTRQYPTEAFF
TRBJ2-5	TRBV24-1	CATSDFMFQETQYF
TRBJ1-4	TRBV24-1	CATSDRRSGEKLFF
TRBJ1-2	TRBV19	CASSSRGGRGYTF
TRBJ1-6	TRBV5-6	CASRDIATDNSPLHF
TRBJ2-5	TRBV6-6	CASSYPGQGQETQYF
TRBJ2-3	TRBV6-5	CASSYSDRGTDTQYF
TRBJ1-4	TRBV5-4	CASSIGQVGNEKLFF
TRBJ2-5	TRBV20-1	CSASPGTSHPTQYF
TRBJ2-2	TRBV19	CASTVGGGSTGELFF
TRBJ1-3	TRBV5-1	CASRVEGSSGNTIYF
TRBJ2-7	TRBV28	CASSLILAMDNEQYF
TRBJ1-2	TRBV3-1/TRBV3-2	CASSQDPGGGGYTF
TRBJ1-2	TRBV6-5	CASSSPDRSWYGYTF
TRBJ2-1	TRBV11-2	CASSPSYSSGITVEQFF
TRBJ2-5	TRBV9	CASSVEETQYF
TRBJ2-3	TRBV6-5	CASFSGRARDTQYF
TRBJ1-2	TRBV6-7	CASTENRDTEGYTF
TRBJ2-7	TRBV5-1	CASSPGYEQYF
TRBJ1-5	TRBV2	CASSEEAGQNQPQHF
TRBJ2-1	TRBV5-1	CASTPAAGGYNEQFF
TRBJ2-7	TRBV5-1	CASSPGQGVPTSYEQYF
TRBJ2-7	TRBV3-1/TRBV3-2	CASSQGRGTSYEQYF
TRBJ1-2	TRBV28	CASSGVGANYGYTF
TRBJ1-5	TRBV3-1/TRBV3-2	CASSQGAGNNQPQHF
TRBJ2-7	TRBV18	CASSPPASGSYEQYF
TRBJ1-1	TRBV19	CASSILGRGKDTEAFF
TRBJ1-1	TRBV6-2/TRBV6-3	CASSYQGAGAAEAFF
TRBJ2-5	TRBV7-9	CASSPEGLPQETQYF
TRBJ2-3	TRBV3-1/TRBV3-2	CASSQDWSGGTDTQYF
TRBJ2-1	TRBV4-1	CASSQDGGWREQFF
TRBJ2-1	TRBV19	CASSGTSGRFGEQFF